This T cell receptor beta chain was obtained from a study of long-term antiretroviral therapy in people with HIV. Study-wide results and caveats: Blood obtained between about 2004 and 2017 may reflect older ART regimens. ART adherence, viral resistance and therapy changes went undocumented. Control repertoires displayed wider CDR3 length ranges than the HIV repertoires.

Worth noting for this clone: Its antigen remains unknown.

Going into DNA extraction, samples held 1-10 million cryopreserved PBMC. Survey-level immunoSEQ v3.0 assays were run. Clones were sequenced by immunoSEQ multiplex PCR, and TCRdb holds only the in-frame ones, with some missing. The data show over 35,000 clones, 80% seen once. Sequencing was performed on unsorted PBMCs, taken 1.5 years after starting antiretroviral therapy. The TCR comes from a man younger than 35 with HIV.

The chain's CDR3 is CASSLGWYGYTF. Written as DNA, the CDR3 is TGTGCCAGCAGTTTAGGGTGGTATGGCTACACCTTC. The chain has TRBV28 and TRBJ1-2; no clear D gene. Germline V gene data show CDR1 as MDHEN and CDR2 as SYDVKM. Trimming shortened V by 2 bases and J by 5 bases, and 6 bases separated the two germline ends. This CDR3 contains 12 residues.